The 24 T cell receptor beta chains in this list originate from one sample, sequenced in a study of blood T cell repertoires in COVID-19. Only in-frame clones appear in the TCRdb table, and some are missing; sequencing was by immunoSEQ multiplex PCR. The sample contains 140,000 to 150,000 clones, over 75% of which appear only once. The material sequenced was peripheral blood. The receptors were gathered from a woman aged 55-70 years with COVID-19, enrolled during active disease.

The chain uses TRBV3-1 (or the pseudogene TRBV3-2) and TRBJ2-7; the match to TRBD1 covers 9 bases. CDR1 and CDR2 from the germline V gene are LGHDT and YNNKEL (reference sequence). With V trimmed by 1 base and J by 3 bases, 7 bases remained unmatched. This CDR3 is 16 amino acids long. CDR3 DNA sequence: TGTGCCAGCAGCCAAGGGCCGGGGACAGGGAGCTACGAGCAGTACTTC. Its translation is CASSQGPGTGSYEQYF.

The genes are TRBV15 and TRBJ1-6; D gene ambiguous. Trimming cost V 1 base and J 14 bases, with 15 bases left between them. The CDR3 covers 14 residues. Germline V lookup: CDR1 LNHNV, CDR2 YYDKDF (reference sequence). Here the CDR3 DNA reads TGTGCCACCAGCAGAGGTGGGCAGTCTGTTTCCCTCCACTTT. Translating it yields CATSRGGQSVSLHF. Variable domain in full (rest from reference TRBV15 and TRBJ1-6): DAMVIQNPRYQVTQFGKPVTLSCSQTLNHNVMYWYQQKSSQAPKLLFHYYDKDFNNEADTPDNFQSRRPNTSFCFLDIRSPGLGDTAMYLCATSRGGQSVSLHFGNGTRLTVT.

The CDR3 coding sequence is TGTGCCAGCGCACGGCGGGAGGGGTCTGAGCAGTTCTTC. Encoded protein: CASARREGSEQFF. The rearrangement uses TRBV6-5 and TRBJ2-1; 9 nucleotides line up with TRBD2. The CDR3 covers 13 residues. V trimming: 8 bases; J trimming: 9 bases; junction bases outside the gene matches: 8. Germline CDR1 reads MNHEY; CDR2 reads SVGAGI.

This rearrangement joins TRBV7-2 to TRBJ1-2; tentatively, D is TRBD1 (5 bases). The CDR3 extends over 12 amino acids. Germline V lookup: CDR1 SGHTA, CDR2 FQGNSA. Deletions cut 6 bases from V and 7 bases from J, with 12 bases between. The CDR3 spells CASSSPGFGYTF. The CDR3 DNA is TGTGCCAGCAGTAGTCCAGGGTTTGGCTACACCTTC.

V and J are TRBV7-8 and TRBJ2-1; 8 positions match TRBD2. The CDR3 is 14 amino acids. CDR1 SGHVS and CDR2 FQNEAQ come from the germline V gene. V dropped 4 bases and J dropped 8; count of bases not matched to a gene: 7. The CDR3 nucleotides read TGTGCCAGCAGCTCGGACAGAGCGGGGGATGAGCAGTTCTTC. Protein: CASSSDRAGDEQFF.

J is TRBJ2-3 and V is TRBV29-1, with D perhaps matching TRBD2 (6 bases). Trimming left V 5 bases short and J 1 base short, with 16 bases between. This CDR3 is 15 amino acids long. Germline values: CDR1 SQVTM, CDR2 ANQGSEA. CDR3 sequence reads: CSVYQSGGRTDTQYF. CDR3 nucleotide sequence: TGCAGCGTTTATCAGTCCGGGGGACGCACAGATACGCAGTATTTT.

The V gene is TRBV6-5, the J gene TRBJ2-7; D is ambiguous. The CDR3 is made up of 15 amino acids. The V end lost 5 bases, the J end lost 2 bases, and 16 bases lay between the germline ends. The germline V gene encodes CDR1 MNHEY and CDR2 SVGAGI. The CDR3 bases are TGTGCCAGCAGTCTACAAGAGGCGTCTCCCTACGAGCAGTACTTC. It yields the protein CASSLQEASPYEQYF.

The gene calls are TRBV10-3 and TRBJ1-2; D not resolved. The germline V gene has CDR1 ENHRY and CDR2 SYGVKD. Trimming cost V 5 bases and J 0 bases, with 7 bases left between them. This CDR3 has 13 residues. Here the CDR3 DNA reads TGTGCCATCAGTCCGGGGTCTAACTATGGCTACACCTTC. Protein sequence: CAISPGSNYGYTF.

Concerning this clone itself: Other DNA sequences of this sample code for an identical CDR3. V and J are TRBV5-1 and TRBJ2-3; D uncertain. Trimming removed 0 bases at V and 4 bases at J, with 9 bases between. CDR1 is SGHRS, CDR2 YFSETQ, per germline. This CDR3 comprises 14 residues. CDR3: CASSLGLAADTQYF. The CDR3 nucleotides are TGCGCCAGCAGCTTGGGTTTGGCCGCAGATACGCAGTATTTT.

V and J are TRBV6-5 and TRBJ2-1, with D uncertain. Germline CDR1 is MNHEY and CDR2 is SVGAGI. Trimming stripped 2 bases from V and 0 bases from J, with 11 bases between. This CDR3 spans 16 amino acids. The CDR3 reads CASSYMAASSYNEQFF. The CDR3 nucleotides read TGTGCCAGCAGTTACATGGCAGCGAGCTCCTACAATGAGCAGTTCTTC.

In DNA form, the CDR3 reads TGTGCCAGTAGGGAGTTCCGCTCTGGAAACACCATATATTTT. Protein: CASREFRSGNTIYF. The genes are TRBV19 and TRBJ1-3, with D unclear. Trimming pared 6 bases from V and 0 bases from J, leaving 9 bases between. CDR1 is LNHDA and CDR2 is SQIVND in the germline V gene (reference sequence). The length of the CDR3 is 14 residues. The full variable domain, rest sourced from reference TRBV19 and TRBJ1-3, is DGGITQSPKYLFRKEGQNVTLSCEQNLNHDAMYWYRQDPGQGLRLIYYSQIVNDFQKGDIAEGYSVSREKKESFPLTVTSAQKNPTAFYLCASREFRSGNTIYFGEGSWLTVV.

This chain links TRBV6-5 with TRBJ2-5, with 7 bases matching TRBD1. Germline loops: CDR1 MNHEY, CDR2 SVGAGI. V gave up 3 bases and J gave up 5 bases; unmatched junction bases: 9. The CDR3 is 15 residues long. The CDR3 is CASSYFAGGDETQYF. In DNA, the CDR3 is TGTGCCAGCAGTTATTTCGCAGGGGGTGATGAGACCCAGTACTTC.

Notes on this clone: This CDR3 is also generated by other DNA sequences in the sample. The chain joins TRBV6-5 to TRBJ1-6; the D is unclear. CDR3 size: 15 residues. Trimming left V 0 bases short and J 3 bases short, with 6 bases between. The germline gives CDR1 MNHEY, CDR2 SVGAGI. The CDR3 DNA sequence: TGTGCCAGCAGTTACTCGGCAGTCTATAATTCACCCCTCCACTTT. Protein: CASSYSAVYNSPLHF.

This clone came up a few times. Other DNA sequences in this specimen translate into the identical CDR3. The chain joins TRBV7-9 to TRBJ1-1, with D possibly TRBD1 on 5 matching bases. V shed 1 base and J shed 3 bases, with 6 bases lying between them. Germline CDR1 and CDR2: SEHNR and FQNEAQ (reference sequence). This CDR3 comprises 13 residues. The CDR3 DNA follows: TGTGCCAGCAGCTTAGGACAGCACACTGAAGCTTTCTTT. Amino acids: CASSLGQHTEAFF.

The J gene is TRBJ1-5, the V gene TRBV28, with TRBD1 matching 7 bases. Trimming took 6 bases from V and 7 from J; bases not matched to a gene: 12. CDR3 length: 15 amino acids. The germline V gene encodes CDR1 MDHEN and CDR2 SYDVKM. The CDR3 region is CASRFRDRIWQPQHF. CDR3 DNA sequence: TGTGCCAGCAGGTTCCGGGACAGAATTTGGCAGCCCCAGCATTTT.

The chain combines TRBV30 with TRBJ1-4; 8 positions match TRBD1. The CDR3 is 16 residues long. The V and J ends lost 3 bases and 0 bases, in that order; junction bases with no gene match: 6. Per the germline V gene, CDR1 is GTSNPN and CDR2 is SVGIG (reference sequence). The CDR3 here is CAWRGPGGSTNEKLFF. As DNA, the CDR3 is TGTGCCTGGAGGGGGCCAGGGGGCTCAACTAATGAAAAACTGTTTTTT.

This clone is a singleton in its sample. The chain joins TRBV6-6 to TRBJ2-7, with TRBD1 as a possible D gene (5 bases). Trimming left V 7 bases short and J 5 bases short, with 18 bases between. The germline gives CDR1 MNHNY, CDR2 SVGAGI (reference sequence). The CDR3 contains 14 residues. The chain's CDR3 is CASTTDQGPDEQYF. For the CDR3, the DNA is TGTGCCAGCACCACTGACCAGGGTCCTGACGAGCAGTACTTC.

V gene TRBV19 combines with J gene TRBJ1-4; TRBD1 matches 7 bases. Germline assignment: CDR1 LNHDA and CDR2 SQIVND (reference sequence). Trimming took 7 bases from V and 8 from J; bases not matched to a gene: 10. CDR3 length: 14 residues. CDR3 DNA sequence: TGTGCCAGTAACACAGGGGCCGAGGGGGAAAAACTGTTTTTT. It specifies CASNTGAEGEKLFF.

The chain's CDR3 is CASSLELRGNEQFF. The CDR3 region has the DNA TGTGCCAGCAGCTTAGAGTTGCGGGGCAATGAGCAGTTCTTC. The chain couples TRBV11-1 to TRBJ2-1, with D possibly TRBD2 on 6 matching bases. CDR1 and CDR2 from the germline V gene are SGHAT and FQDESV (reference sequence). The CDR3 is made up of 14 amino acids. V shed 1 base and J shed 6 bases, with 10 bases lying between them.

CDR3 bases: TGTGCCAGCAGCCAAGTATCAGAGACCCAGTACTTC. Translated, it gives CASSQVSETQYF. The chain employs TRBV3-1 (or the pseudogene TRBV3-2) and TRBJ2-5; D remains ambiguous. The germline CDR1 and CDR2 sequences are LGHDT and YNNKEL (reference sequence). This CDR3 has 12 residues. V lost 1 base to trimming and J lost 4 bases, with 4 bases between them.

The sample holds a few counts of this clone. The chain recombines TRBV27 with TRBJ1-5; TRBD1 might be the D (5 bases). From germline, CDR1 is MNHEY and CDR2 SMNVEV (reference sequence). The CDR3 loop spans 15 amino acids. V shed 3 bases and J shed 0 bases, with 9 bases lying between them. The CDR3 nucleotides read TGTGCCAGCAGTTTGATCAGGGATAGCAATCAGCCCCAGCATTTT. It is translated as CASSLIRDSNQPQHF.

The chain links TRBV5-6 to TRBJ2-7; D may be TRBD2 (5 bases). This CDR3 region has 15 residues. Trimming stripped 0 bases from V and 2 bases from J, with 12 bases between. CDR1 is SGHDT and CDR2 is YYEEEE in the germline V gene. CDR3 protein: CASSLDGGTTYEQYF. CDR3 nucleotides: TGTGCCAGCAGCTTGGACGGAGGCACGACCTACGAGCAGTACTTC. Looking up the rest from reference TRBV5-6 and TRBJ2-7 gives the full variable domain: DAGVTQSPTHLIKTRGQQVTLRCSPKSGHDTVSWYQQALGQGPQFIFQYYEEEERQRGNFPDRFSGHQFPNYSSELNVNALLLGDSALYLCASSLDGGTTYEQYFGPGTRLTVT.

The chain employs TRBV11-2 and TRBJ2-1; TRBD2 matches 9 bases. Germline CDR1 SGHAT, CDR2 FQNNGV. CDR3 length: 15 residues. Trimming at V came to 2 bases and at J to 4 bases, leaving 3 bases not matched to a gene. CDR3 in DNA: TGTGCCAGCAGCTTACTAGCGGGGATTTACAATGAGCAGTTCTTC. Protein: CASSLLAGIYNEQFF.

V and J are TRBV7-3 and TRBJ1-1; D gene unclear. The CDR3 is made up of 13 amino acids. CDR1 and CDR2 from the germline V gene are SGHTA and FQGTGA. The ends were cut back, 1 base at V and 3 bases at J, with 6 bases in the middle. CDR3: CASSLNSDTEAFF. For the CDR3, the DNA is TGTGCCAGCAGCTTAAACTCCGACACTGAAGCTTTCTTT.